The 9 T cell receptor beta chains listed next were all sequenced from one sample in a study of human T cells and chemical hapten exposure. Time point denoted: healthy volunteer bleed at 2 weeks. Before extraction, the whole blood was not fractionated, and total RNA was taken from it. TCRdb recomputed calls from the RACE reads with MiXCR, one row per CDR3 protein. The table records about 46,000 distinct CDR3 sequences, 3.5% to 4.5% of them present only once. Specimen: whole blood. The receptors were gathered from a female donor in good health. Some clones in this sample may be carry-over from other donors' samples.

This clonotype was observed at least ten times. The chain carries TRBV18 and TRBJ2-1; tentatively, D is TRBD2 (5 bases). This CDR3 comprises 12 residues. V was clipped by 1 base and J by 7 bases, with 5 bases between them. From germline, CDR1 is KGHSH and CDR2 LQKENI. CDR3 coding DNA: TGTGCCAGCTCACCACAGCGGAATGAGCAGTTCTTC. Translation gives CASSPQRNEQFF.

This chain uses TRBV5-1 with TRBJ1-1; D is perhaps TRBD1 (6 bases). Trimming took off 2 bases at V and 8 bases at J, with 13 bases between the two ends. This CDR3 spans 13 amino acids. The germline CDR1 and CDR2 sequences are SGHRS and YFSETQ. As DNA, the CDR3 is TGCGCCAGCAGCTTTAACGGACAGATCGAAGCTTTCTTT. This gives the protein CASSFNGQIEAFF.

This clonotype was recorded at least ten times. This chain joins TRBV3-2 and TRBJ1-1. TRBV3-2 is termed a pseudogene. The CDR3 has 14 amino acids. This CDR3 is CASSLGEVDTEAFF. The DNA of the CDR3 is TGTGCCAGCAGCCTCGGGGAGGTCGACACTGAAGCTTTCTTT.

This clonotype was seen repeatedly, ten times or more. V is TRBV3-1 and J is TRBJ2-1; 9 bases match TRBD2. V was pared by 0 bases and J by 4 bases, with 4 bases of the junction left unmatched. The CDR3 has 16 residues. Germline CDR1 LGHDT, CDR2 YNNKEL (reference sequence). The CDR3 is CASSQDLRGGYNEQFF. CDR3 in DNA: TGTGCCAGCAGCCAAGATCTGCGGGGGGGGTACAATGAGCAGTTCTTC.

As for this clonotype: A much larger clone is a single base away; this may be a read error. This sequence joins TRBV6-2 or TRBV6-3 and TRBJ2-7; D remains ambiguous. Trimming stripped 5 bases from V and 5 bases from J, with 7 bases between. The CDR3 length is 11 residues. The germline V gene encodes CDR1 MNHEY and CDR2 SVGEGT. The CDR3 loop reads CASSGVDEQYF. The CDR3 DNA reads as TGTGCCAGCAGTGGGGTGGACGAGCAGTACTTC.

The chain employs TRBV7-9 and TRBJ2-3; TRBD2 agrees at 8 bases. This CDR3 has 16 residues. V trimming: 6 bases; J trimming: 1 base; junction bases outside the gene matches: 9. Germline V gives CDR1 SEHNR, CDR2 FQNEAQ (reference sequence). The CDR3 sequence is CASSFRGGLGTDTQYF. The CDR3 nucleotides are TGTGCCAGCAGTTTTCGGGGGGGCCTCGGCACAGATACGCAGTATTTT.

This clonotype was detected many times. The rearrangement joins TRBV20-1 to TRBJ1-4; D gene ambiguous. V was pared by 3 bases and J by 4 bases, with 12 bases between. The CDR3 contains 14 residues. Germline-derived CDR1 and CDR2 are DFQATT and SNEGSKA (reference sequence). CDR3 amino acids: CSASRWKLNEKLFF. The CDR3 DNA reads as TGCAGTGCTAGTAGGTGGAAGCTTAATGAAAAACTGTTTTTT.

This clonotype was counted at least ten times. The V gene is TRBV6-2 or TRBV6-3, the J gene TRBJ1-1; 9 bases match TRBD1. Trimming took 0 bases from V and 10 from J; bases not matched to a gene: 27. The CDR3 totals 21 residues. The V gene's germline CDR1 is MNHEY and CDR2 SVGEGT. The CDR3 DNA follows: TGTGCCAGCAGTTACTCACTATCGGCGTACCAACCGGGACAGGGAAAGCAAAGAGCTTTCTTT. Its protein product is CASSYSLSAYQPGQGKQRAFF.

CDR3 coding DNA: TGCAGCGTCAACCGGGACAGATCGGCAGATACGCAGTATTTT. It yields the protein CSVNRDRSADTQYF. The chain carries TRBV29-1 and TRBJ2-3; 7 bases line up with TRBD1. Germline CDR1 reads SQVTM; CDR2 reads ANQGSEA. The V segment lost 6 bases and the J segment 4 bases; nucleotides outside the gene matches: 10. The length of the CDR3 is 14 residues.